These 28 T cell receptor beta chains share one sample of origin, sequenced in a study of blood T cells in healthy people across ages. PCR was performed a second time for about 7 to 11 cycles using a sample-barcoded 5' primer and a J-beta primer mix. Each CDR3 protein gets one entry after TCRdb re-called the 5' RACE reads with MiXCR. The table shows some 1.5 million distinct CDR3 sequences, with approximately 39% occurring only once. Material for sequencing was blood. These receptors originate from a woman aged 18-29 years in good health.

The chain uses TRBV5-5 and TRBJ1-5; 7 bases match TRBD1. V was pared by 4 bases and J by 5 bases, with 9 bases of the junction left unmatched. Germline V gives CDR1 SGHKS, CDR2 YYEKEE (reference sequence). The CDR3 extends over 15 amino acids. CDR3 region: CASSPGGQTHQPQHF. The DNA for the CDR3 is TGTGCCAGCAGCCCAGGGGGACAGACGCATCAGCCCCAGCATTTT.

The chain links TRBV29-1 to TRBJ2-1, with 11 bases identical to TRBD2. Germline V gives CDR1 SQVTM, CDR2 ANQGSEA. The CDR3 runs 15 residues. V lost 4 bases, J lost 6 bases, and 8 bases stayed unmatched. The CDR3 sequence: CSVAPLAGGGNEQFF. For the CDR3, the DNA is TGCAGCGTTGCCCCTTTAGCGGGAGGGGGCAATGAGCAGTTCTTC.

This clonotype was observed a handful of times. This chain connects TRBV12-3 or TRBV12-4 to TRBJ2-3, with 8 bases matching TRBD2. Trimming cost V 5 bases and J 2 bases; bases outside gene matches: 12. This CDR3 spans 17 amino acids. CDR3 region: CASSTSPLAGPTDTQYF. The CDR3 DNA sequence: TGTGCCAGCAGTACTTCCCCCTTAGCGGGGCCCACAGATACGCAGTATTTT.

This clonotype occurred a few times. The genes are TRBV6-2 or TRBV6-3 and TRBJ1-1; 11 positions match TRBD1. CDR1 and CDR2 (germline): MNHEY, SVGEGT. The CDR3 covers 13 residues. Trimming cost V 6 bases and J 5 bases; bases outside gene matches: 2. The CDR3 nucleotides read TGTGCCAGCAGGGGACAGGGGGTTACTGAAGCTTTCTTT. Its protein is CASRGQGVTEAFF.

The chain couples TRBV20-1 to TRBJ2-2; D is possibly TRBD2 (6 bases). V was shortened by 0 bases and J by 3 bases, with 8 bases between the two germline ends. This CDR3 region has 14 residues. Germline lookup yields CDR1 DFQATT and CDR2 SNEGSKA (reference sequence). DNA of the CDR3: TGCAGTGCTAGAGAGGCGGGGTACACCGGGGAGCTGTTTTTT. Its translation is CSAREAGYTGELFF.

This clonotype was seen only a few times. This chain connects TRBV18 to TRBJ2-5; D remains unclear. The CDR3 loop spans 15 amino acids. Germline V lookup: CDR1 KGHSH, CDR2 LQKENI. The V end lost 0 bases, the J end lost 2 bases, and 10 bases lay between the germline ends. The CDR3 here is CASSPPGRAQETQYF. CDR3 DNA: TGTGCCAGCTCACCACCGGGCAGAGCTCAAGAGACCCAGTACTTC.

This chain joins TRBV12-3 or TRBV12-4 and TRBJ2-1, with 11 bases lining up with TRBD2. The ends lost 1 base at V and 7 bases at J; junction bases unmatched: 3. The CDR3 contains 15 residues. The CDR3 spells CASSLVAGGFNEQFF. The CDR3 nucleotides read TGTGCCAGCAGTTTAGTAGCGGGAGGGTTTAATGAGCAGTTCTTC.

The J gene is TRBJ2-1, the V gene TRBV28; D is undetermined. CDR1 is MDHEN and CDR2 is SYDVKM in the germline V gene. The CDR3 totals 14 residues. Trimming removed 2 bases from V and 3 bases from J, with 8 bases in between. CDR3 nucleotides: TGTGCCAGCAGTTTAATATCTGGCTACAATGAGCAGTTCTTC. It is translated as CASSLISGYNEQFF.

Regarding this clonotype: Just one base apart from a much larger clone, this may be a read error. This chain links TRBV25-1 with TRBJ2-1, with a tentative D call TRBD2 (5 bases). In germline, CDR1 is MGHDK, CDR2 SYGVNS. The CDR3 sequence is 13 residues long. Trimming removed 3 bases at V and 10 bases at J, with 13 bases between. The DNA of the CDR3 is TGTGCCAGCAGTGATCGGGTTGACTACGAGCAGTTCTTC. Translation: CASSDRVDYEQFF.

V and J are TRBV27 and TRBJ1-2; a possible D gene is TRBD1 (6 bases). The CDR3 spans 17 residues. The germline CDR1 and CDR2 sequences are MNHEY and SMNVEV (reference sequence). V was shortened by 6 bases and J by 6 bases, with 26 bases between the two germline ends. CDR3 coding DNA: TGTGCCAGCAGCGCCCTTAGCCCACAGGGTCCGGTGGATGGCTACACCTTC. This codes for CASSALSPQGPVDGYTF.

This clonotype was observed a few times. The V and J genes are TRBV20-1 and TRBJ2-3, with 8 bases identical to TRBD2. Losses at the gene ends were 3 bases for V and 0 bases for J; bases not matched to a gene: 8. This CDR3 is 16 amino acids long. Germline lookup yields CDR1 DFQATT and CDR2 SNEGSKA (reference sequence). The CDR3 sequence is CSARDSGVTSTDTQYF. In nucleotides, the CDR3 is TGCAGTGCTAGGGATAGCGGGGTTACTAGCACAGATACGCAGTATTTT.

The table lists this clonotype with a few counts. The gene calls are TRBV29-1 and TRBJ1-1; D call uncertain. The V end lost 0 bases, the J end lost 8 bases, and 10 bases lay between the germline ends. This CDR3 contains 12 residues. Germline-derived CDR1 and CDR2 are SQVTM and ANQGSEA. Here the CDR3 reads CSVEDSGKEAFF. The CDR3 DNA reads as TGCAGCGTTGAAGATAGTGGGAAAGAAGCTTTCTTT.

Points on this clonotype: One end of the junction fails to match germline, which may point to a read error. V gene TRBV5-1 combines with J gene TRBJ2-7; D uncertain. Germline CDR1 reads SGHRS; CDR2 reads YFSETQ. This CDR3 is 11 amino acids long. This CDR3 reads CAGSLVYEQYF. The CDR3, as DNA: TGCGCCGGCAGCTTGGTGTACGAGCAGTACTTC. The variable domain in full, with the rest retrieved from reference TRBV5-1 and TRBJ2-7, is KAGVTQTPRYLIKTRGQQVTLSCSPISGHRSVSWYQQTPGQGLQFLFEYFSETQRNKGNFPGRFSGRQFSNSRSEMNVSTLELGDSALYLCAGSLVYEQYFGPGTRLTVT.

J is TRBJ1-5 and V is TRBV29-1; D not resolved. V lost 1 base and J lost 0, with 7 bases in between. The length of the CDR3 is 14 residues. Germline assignment: CDR1 SQVTM and CDR2 ANQGSEA. In nucleotides, the CDR3 is TGCAGCGTTGAAGGGGATTCTAGCAATCAGCCCCAGCATTTT. Protein: CSVEGDSSNQPQHF.

This clonotype was picked up many times. Being one base from a much bigger clone, this may be a read error. The rearrangement joins TRBV27 to TRBJ2-1; D is possibly TRBD2 (5 bases). The J call could be wrong; TRBJ2-7 is a better fit for the DNA end. The CDR3 covers 15 residues. Germline-derived CDR1 and CDR2 are MNHEY and SMNVEV (reference sequence). CDR3 DNA sequence: TGTGCCAGCAGCCTGGGGAGAGGCTCCTACAATGAGCAGTACTTC. As protein: CASSLGRGSYNEQYF.

This clonotype was detected a few times. This chain uses TRBV11-2 with TRBJ2-7; unclear D gene. The V end lost 4 bases, the J end lost 5 bases, and 9 bases lay between the germline ends. Germline values: CDR1 SGHAT, CDR2 FQNNGV. This CDR3 has 12 amino acids. CDR3: CASSSIVNEQYF. In DNA form, the CDR3 reads TGTGCCAGCAGCTCGATAGTTAACGAGCAGTACTTC. The whole variable domain, remainder taken from reference TRBV11-2 and TRBJ2-7, is EAGVAQSPRYKIIEKRQSVAFWCNPISGHATLYWYQQILGQGPKLLIQFQNNGVVDDSQLPKDRFSAERLKGVDSTLKIQPAKLEDSAVYLCASSSIVNEQYFGPGTRLTVT.

This clonotype came up once. Since a much larger clone is just one base distant, this may be a read error. The J gene is TRBJ2-3, the V gene TRBV12-3 or TRBV12-4; 10 positions agree with TRBD2. The CDR3 spans 15 residues. Trimming took 6 bases from V and 4 from J; bases not matched to a gene: 7. As DNA, the CDR3 is TGTGCCAGCAGAAACATAGCGGGGGGCGCAGATACGCAGTATTTT. It yields the protein CASRNIAGGADTQYF.

The V call is TRBV29-1, the J call TRBJ2-1, with D possibly called TRBD1 or TRBD2 (5 bases each). CDR3 length: 14 amino acids. The V gene lost 6 bases and the J gene lost 6 bases, with 18 bases spanning the gap. Germline V gene lookup returns CDR1 SQVTM and CDR2 ANQGSEA. The CDR3 is CSVRGASGGNEQFF. CDR3 coding DNA: TGCAGCGTGCGAGGGGCCAGCGGTGGCAATGAGCAGTTCTTC.

This chain connects TRBV12-3 or TRBV12-4 to TRBJ2-6, with TRBD1 as a possible D gene (6 bases). This CDR3 comprises 18 residues. V dropped 6 bases and J dropped 0 bases, with 18 bases sitting between them. The CDR3 DNA reads TGTGCCAGCAGGACCTGGGGGCAGCCTTTCTCTGGGGCCAACGTCCTGACTTTC. This codes for CASRTWGQPFSGANVLTF.

The chain is built from TRBV9 and TRBJ2-4, with 10 bases aligning to TRBD2. Germline loops: CDR1 SGDLS, CDR2 YYNGEE. Germline trimming cut 1 base from V and 13 bases from J; bases unmatched to any gene: 8. The CDR3 totals 14 residues. The CDR3 here is CASSVSSGSEEQYF. CDR3 coding DNA: TGTGCCAGCAGCGTATCTAGCGGGAGTGAGGAGCAGTACTTC.

This rearrangement joins TRBV6-6 to TRBJ2-7, with 9 nucleotides matching TRBD1. The CDR3 covers 12 residues. V trimming: 10 bases; J trimming: 5 bases; junction bases outside the gene matches: 6. Germline V gene sequence: CDR1 MNHNY, CDR2 SVGAGI (reference sequence). CDR3 nucleotides: TGTGCCACCCGGGACAGGGAACACGAGCAGTACTTC. Residues: CATRDREHEQYF.

This clonotype occurred a few times. The V call is TRBV4-3, the J call TRBJ1-4, with D perhaps matching TRBD1 (6 bases). CDR1 is LGHNA, CDR2 YSLEER, per germline. V shed 1 base and J shed 2 bases, with 17 bases lying between them. This CDR3 is 18 amino acids long. The CDR3 coding sequence is TGCGCCAGCAGCCAAGTCGGGCTCGCAGGGGTTACTAATGAAAAACTGTTTTTT. Translation: CASSQVGLAGVTNEKLFF.

This chain links TRBV6-1 with TRBJ2-3; D is undetermined. Trimming pared 6 bases from V and 2 bases from J, leaving 15 bases between. Germline CDR1 reads MNHNS; CDR2 reads SASEGT. The CDR3 runs to 15 residues. In nucleotides, the CDR3 is TGTGCCAGCAGCCACCAAGGGTGGGTCACAGATACGCAGTATTTT. This sequence encodes CASSHQGWVTDTQYF.

The gene calls are TRBV4-2 and TRBJ2-4, with 8 bases matching TRBD2. The DNA end is more similar to TRBJ2-7, so the J call may be wrong. The germline V gene has CDR1 LGHNA and CDR2 YNFKEQ. The CDR3 has 15 amino acids. CDR3: CASSQGEAGEYEQYF. The CDR3 bases are TGTGCCAGCAGCCAAGGGGAAGCGGGAGAGTACGAGCAGTACTTC.

The gene calls are TRBV6-5 and TRBJ1-1; possible D gene TRBD1, 6 bases. This CDR3 is built from 13 residues. V was shortened by 6 bases and J by 3 bases, with 11 bases between the two germline ends. Germline V gene lookup returns CDR1 MNHEY and CDR2 SVGAGI. CDR3: CASRSRGDTEAFF. The CDR3 DNA reads TGTGCCAGCAGATCGAGGGGGGACACTGAAGCTTTCTTT.

The CDR3 nucleotides read TGTGCCAGCAGACCCATCCGGGACCACGTCACAGATACGCAGTATTTT. It specifies CASRPIRDHVTDTQYF. The V and J genes are TRBV6-2 or TRBV6-3 and TRBJ2-3; the D call may be TRBD1 or TRBD2 (5 bases each). V lost 6 bases and J lost 2, with 18 bases in between. Germline CDR1 and CDR2: MNHEY and SVGEGT. The CDR3 has 16 residues.

This clonotype has more than one count but fewer than ten. The rearrangement links TRBV6-5 to TRBJ1-2, with 7 positions matching TRBD1. This CDR3 comprises 12 residues. The germline V gene encodes CDR1 MNHEY and CDR2 SVGAGI. V dropped 7 bases and J dropped 7; count of bases not matched to a gene: 6. In DNA, the CDR3 is TGTGCCAGCACCGACAGGGTAGGTGGCTACACCTTC. Translating gives CASTDRVGGYTF.

The chain combines TRBV20-1 with TRBJ2-3, with D perhaps matching TRBD2 (5 bases). Germline loops: CDR1 DFQATT, CDR2 SNEGSKA (reference sequence). This CDR3 region has 18 residues. V was pared by 3 bases and J by 0 bases, with 22 bases between. In DNA form, the CDR3 reads TGCAGTGCTAGTGCTCTAAGTTCCCAGCCTAGCAGCACAGATACGCAGTATTTT. Amino acid sequence: CSASALSSQPSSTDTQYF.